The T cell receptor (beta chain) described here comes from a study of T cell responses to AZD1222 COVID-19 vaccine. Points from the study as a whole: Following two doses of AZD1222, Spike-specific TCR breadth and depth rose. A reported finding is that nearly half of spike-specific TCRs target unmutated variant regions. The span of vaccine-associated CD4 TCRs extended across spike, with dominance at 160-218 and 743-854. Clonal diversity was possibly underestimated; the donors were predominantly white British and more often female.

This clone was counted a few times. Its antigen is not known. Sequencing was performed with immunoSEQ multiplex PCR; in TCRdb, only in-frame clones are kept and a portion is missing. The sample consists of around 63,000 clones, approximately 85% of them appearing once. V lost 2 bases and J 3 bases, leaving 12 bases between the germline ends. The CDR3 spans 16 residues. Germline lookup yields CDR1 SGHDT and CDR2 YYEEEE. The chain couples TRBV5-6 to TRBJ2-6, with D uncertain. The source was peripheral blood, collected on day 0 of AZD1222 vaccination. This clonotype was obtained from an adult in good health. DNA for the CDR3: TGTGCCAGCAGCTTAATGGGATCGGGTGGGGCCAACGTCCTGACTTTC. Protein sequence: CASSLMGSGGANVLTF.